In this sample, the clone carrying this T cell receptor beta chain turned up many times. What it binds is unknown. Mismatch with germline at one junction end may stem from a read error. Germline CDR1 reads DFQATT; CDR2 reads SNEGSKA (reference sequence). The CDR3 loop spans 14 amino acids. The sample belongs to a study of neurological immune-mediated disorders. Overall study: Relapsing-remitting forms accounted for most of the roughly 35 multiple sclerosis patients and secondary progressive forms for 3. Points from the study as a whole: Phylogenetically, 18 of 34 multiple sclerosis patients' repertoires fell into one related-CDR3 cluster, a possible signature.

The authors produced cDNA by 5'RACE using 10-nucleotide random UMIs. One entry per CDR3 protein, called by TCRdb with MiXCR from the 5' RACE reads. This sample has about 46,000 distinct CDR3 sequences; around 4.5% occur once, and the top ten carry just over 5.5%. The V and J genes are TRBV20-1 and TRBJ1-5; D possibly corresponds to TRBD1 (5 bases). Sequenced: PBMCs. The clonotype comes from a woman in her fifties or sixties with multiple sclerosis. This chain's CDR3 is CSAEDSYSNQPQNF. In nucleotides, the CDR3 is TGCAGTGCGGAAGACAGCTATAGCAATCAGCCCCAGAATTTT.